The rows below give T cell receptor beta chains drawn from one sample of a study of shared clonotypes between healthy human individuals. The data were produced by immunoSEQ multiplex PCR, yet TCRdb's version contains in-frame clones alone and is incomplete. Of approximately 1,000,000 clones listed, about four fifths are singletons. Input material: memory CD4+ T cells from PBMCs. Every receptor here comes from a young man in good health. Some clones in this sample may be carry-over from other donors' samples. The CDR3 runs from the conserved cysteine through the conserved F or W. The D gene is left open where the match is weak. Size values are once, few and many counts, or a class for expanded clones, and some rows have none.

-,TRBD2,TRBJ2-2,TRBV23-1,TGCGCCAGCAGTCCTCCCAGACTAGCGGGAATAGCCGGGGAGCTGTTTTTT,CASSPPRLAGIAGELFF
-,TRBD1,TRBJ2-7,TRBV28,TGTGCCAGCACCGTGACAGGGACCCACGAGCAGTACTTC,CASTVTGTHEQYF
-,TRBD1,TRBJ1-2,TRBV28,TGTGCCAGCAGTCGGACAGGGGGCTCTTCGGGTTATGGCTACACCTTC,CASSRTGGSSGYGYTF
-,-,TRBJ1-3,TRBV27,TGTGCCAGCAGCCTAGGGGGAAACACCATATATTTT,CASSLGGNTIYF
-,-,TRBJ2-5,TRBV9,TGTGCCAGCACTCCCTCTGGGGCTAGCGCCTACCAAGAGACCCAGTACTTC,CASTPSGASAYQETQYF
-,TRBD2,TRBJ2-5,TRBV7-9,TGTGCCAGCAGCCAGGGACTAAGCCAAGAGACCCAGTACTTC,CASSQGLSQETQYF
-,-,TRBJ2-2,TRBV10-3,TGTGCCATCAGTGAGTCGAGTCAGGCGTTGAACACCGGGGAGCTGTTTTTT,CAISESSQALNTGELFF
-,-,TRBJ1-1,TRBV25-1,TGTGCCAGCAGTGAATCCGGGTACACTGAAGCTTTCTTT,CASSESGYTEAFF
-,-,TRBJ2-7,TRBV28,TGTGCCAGCAGTTTTCCGCAGGGGAGGCACGAGCAGTACTTC,CASSFPQGRHEQYF
-,-,TRBJ1-2,TRBV25-1,TGTGCCAGCAGTAAACCCGGATTCTATGGCTACACCTTC,CASSKPGFYGYTF
-,-,TRBJ1-5,TRBV6-6,TGTGCCAGCAGCGGGGGCCGGGGGATGCCCCAGCATTTT,CASSGGRGMPQHF
-,TRBD2,TRBJ2-2,TRBV5-1,TGCGCCAGCAGCTTGGTGGGACTAGCGGGAGCCCCGGGGGCCGGGGAGCTGTTTTTT,CASSLVGLAGAPGAGELFF
-,TRBD1,TRBJ1-4,TRBV29-1,TGCAGCGTTGCTAGGGGGCAGGGTGAAAAACTGTTTTTT,CSVARGQGEKLFF
-,-,TRBJ2-1,TRBV29-1,TGCAGCGTTGACAGGGCCCAGTTCTTC,CSVDRAQFF
-,-,TRBJ2-7,TRBV5-1,TGCGCCAGCAGCCTAACGGACCCGGGGGGCGGGCAGTACTTC,CASSLTDPGGGQYF
few,-,TRBJ1-5,TRBV2,TGTGCCAGCAGTGGGCAGGGTCCGGGACAGCCCCAGCATTTT,CASSGQGPGQPQHF
-,-,TRBJ1-4,TRBV6-5,TGTGCCAGCAGTTACTCGGGGCGGACGGGAGAAAAACTGTTTTTT,CASSYSGRTGEKLFF
-,TRBD1,TRBJ2-5,TRBV7-9,TGTGCCAGCAGCTTCAGGACAGGGGCAGAGACCCAGTACTTC,CASSFRTGAETQYF
-,TRBD1,TRBJ2-7,TRBV11-2,TGTGCCAGCCGAGGACAGGGTCACCACGAGCAGTACTTC,CASRGQGHHEQYF
-,-,TRBJ1-5,TRBV5-1,TGCGCCAGCAGCTTGGAGGGGGGCGCACATCAGCCCCAGCATTTT,CASSLEGGAHQPQHF
-,-,TRBJ1-2,TRBV20-1,TGCAGTGCTAGAGATAGGCAGGGCGTCACCTTC,CSARDRQGVTF
-,TRBD2,TRBJ2-1,TRBV7-3,TGTGCCAGCAGCCAGCAGGGCTTGGTGACTAGCGGCAATGAGCAGTTCTTC,CASSQQGLVTSGNEQFF
-,-,TRBJ2-1,TRBV6-1,TGTGCCAGCCGCTGGGCGGGCTCATGGGATGAGCAGTTCTTC,CASRWAGSWDEQFF
-,-,TRBJ2-1,TRBV19,TGTGCCAGCGCCATCCCAGGGGTTGTGTACAATGAGCAGTTCTTC,CASAIPGVVYNEQFF
once,TRBD2,TRBJ2-7,TRBV18,TGTGCCAGCTCACTACTAGCGTTCTACGAGCAGTACTTC,CASSLLAFYEQYF
-,-,TRBJ2-1,TRBV28,TGTGCCAGCAGTATAACTAGCTTTCTGAATGAGCAGTTCTTC,CASSITSFLNEQFF
-,TRBD1,TRBJ1-6,TRBV30,TGTGCCTGGAGGACAGGGGGCTCCTATAATTCACCCCTCCACTTT,CAWRTGGSYNSPLHF
-,-,TRBJ1-1,TRBV5-8,TGTGCCAGCAGCCCCCATATATTACAGGGACGGGAGATGAACACTGAAGCTTTCTTT,CASSPHILQGREMNTEAFF
-,-,TRBJ1-5,TRBV28,TGTGCCAGCAGTCCGAGAGGGCCCCAGCATTTT,CASSPRGPQHF
-,-,TRBJ2-2,TRBV5-4,TGTGCCAGCAGCCTAGGAGGGAAAACCGGGGAGCTGTTTTTT,CASSLGGKTGELFF
-,-,TRBJ2-5,TRBV2,TGTGCCAGCACCCCCCGCAGGGACCAAGAGACCCAGTACTTC,CASTPRRDQETQYF
-,-,TRBJ2-6,TRBV28,TGTGCCAGCAGTTTTTCAGAGACCTCTGGGGCCAACGTCCTGACTTTC,CASSFSETSGANVLTF
-,TRBD1,TRBJ1-4,TRBV30,TGTGCCTGCGGGACAGGGGGATGGAGTGAAAAACTGTTTTTT,CACGTGGWSEKLFF
few,-,TRBJ1-5,TRBV4-1,TGCGCCAGCAGCCGCGAGGACGGGCGCAATCAGCCCCAGCATTTT,CASSREDGRNQPQHF
-,-,TRBJ2-5,TRBV6-1,TGTGCCAGCGTCACAGGGTTGAGGGAGACCCAGTACTTC,CASVTGLRETQYF
-,-,TRBJ2-2,TRBV7-2,TGTGCCAGCAGGCGAACTACCGGGACTAACACCGGGGAGCTGTTTTTT,CASRRTTGTNTGELFF
-,TRBD1,TRBJ1-4,TRBV18,TGTGCCAGCTCGAGGGGACAGGGGGCAACTAATGAAAAACTGTTTTTT,CASSRGQGATNEKLFF
-,-,TRBJ2-7,TRBV2,TGTGCCAGCAGTGGGGAATCCGAGCAGTACTTC,CASSGESEQYF
-,TRBD1,TRBJ1-4,TRBV2,TGTGCCAGCAAAGGGGGCGCAAATGAAAAACTGTTTTTT,CASKGGANEKLFF
-,TRBD1,TRBJ1-1,TRBV11-2,TGTGCCAGCAGCTTTAACAGGGGAACTGAAGCTTTCTTT,CASSFNRGTEAFF
few,-,TRBJ2-6,TRBV19,TGTGCCAGTAGTATAGATTCTGGGGCCAACGTCCTGACTTTC,CASSIDSGANVLTF
-,-,TRBJ1-2,TRBV29-1,TGCAGCGTTGTAAGGGGGGCACATGGCTACACCTTC,CSVVRGAHGYTF
-,-,TRBJ1-2,TRBV28,TGTGCCAGCAGTTTACCATACAGTGACGGAAACTATGGCTACACCTTC,CASSLPYSDGNYGYTF
-,TRBD2,TRBJ2-5,TRBV5-4,TGTGCCAGCAGCGGGGGACTAGCAGAGACCCAGTACTTC,CASSGGLAETQYF
-,-,TRBJ2-1,TRBV7-9,TGTGCCAGCAGGATAAACCGGCGAGGTGGAGATGAGCAGTTCTTC,CASRINRRGGDEQFF
-,-,TRBJ1-5,TRBV9,TGTGCCAGCAGCGTTCAAGGCAATCAGCCCCAGCATTTT,CASSVQGNQPQHF
-,TRBD2,TRBJ2-5,TRBV7-2,TGTGCCAGCAGCTTGGCTAGCGGAACTCAAGAGACCCAGTACTTC,CASSLASGTQETQYF
-,-,TRBJ2-3,TRBV7-2,TGTGCCAGCAGCTATGGCTTGGCCACAGATACGCAGTATTTT,CASSYGLATDTQYF